Listed here are 16 T cell receptor beta chains from one sample, sequenced in a study of cytomegalovirus exposure and HLA in healthy donors. PCR employed 60 Vbeta and 13 Jbeta primers. Sequencing was performed with immunoSEQ multiplex PCR; in TCRdb, only in-frame clones are kept and a portion is missing. The sample lists fewer than 250,000 clones; 80% to 90% were seen once. Sequenced sample: PBMCs. These TCRs come from a young man in good health and CMV-seronegative.

This sequence joins TRBV9 and TRBJ2-1; 8 nucleotides align to TRBD1. The CDR3 spans 12 residues. CDR1 is SGDLS, CDR2 YYNGEE, per germline. V was pared by 7 bases and J by 11 bases, with 8 bases of the junction left unmatched. CDR3 sequence reads: CASQGTGRQQFF. The CDR3, as DNA: TGTGCCAGCCAGGGGACAGGTCGCCAGCAGTTCTTC.

V gene TRBV19 combines with J gene TRBJ2-7; 11 bases fit TRBD1. J lost 3 bases, V lost 5 bases, and 3 bases had no gene match. The CDR3 sequence is 14 residues long. Germline-derived CDR1 and CDR2 are LNHDA and SQIVND (reference sequence). CDR3 sequence (DNA): TGTGCCAGTAGTCGGACAGGGGGCCTCTACGAGCAGTACTTC. It encodes CASSRTGGLYEQYF.

The V gene is TRBV9, the J gene TRBJ2-7, with 9 bases that match TRBD2. Germline V gene data show CDR1 as SGDLS and CDR2 as YYNGEE. The V gene end was trimmed by 0 bases and the J gene end by 1 base; junction bases not matched to a gene: 8. The CDR3 runs to 17 residues. CDR3 in amino acids: CASSVGASGASSYEQYF. The CDR3, as DNA: TGTGCCAGCAGCGTAGGGGCTAGCGGGGCATCATCCTACGAGCAGTACTTC.

The rearrangement joins TRBV28 to TRBJ2-7, with D possibly matching TRBD2 (5 bases). Trimming took 6 bases from V and 6 from J, leaving 12 bases between them. CDR3 size: 12 residues. Germline V gives CDR1 MDHEN, CDR2 SYDVKM. The CDR3 nucleotides read TGTGCCAGCAGGGGGAGTCCGTTCGAGCAGTACTTC. It codes for CASRGSPFEQYF. The full variable domain, completed using reference TRBV28 and TRBJ2-7, is DVKVTQSSRYLVKRTGEKVFLECVQDMDHENMFWYRQDPGLGLRLIYFSYDVKMKEKGDIPEGYSVSREKKERFSLILESASTNQTSMYLCASRGSPFEQYFGPGTRLTVT.

This clone was seen a few times. This chain joins TRBV11-3 and TRBJ2-1, with TRBD2 matching 8 bases. The CDR3 loop spans 14 amino acids. Germline V gene sequence: CDR1 SGHNT, CDR2 YENEEA. Trimming removed 6 bases from V and 1 base from J; junction bases left unmatched: 2. CDR3 loop: CASSRGGSYNEQFF. DNA for the CDR3: TGTGCCAGCAGTCGGGGGGGATCCTACAATGAGCAGTTCTTC.

Comments on this clone: A read error may account for a junction end that differs from germline. The V and J genes are TRBV7-2 and TRBJ2-3, with D hard to call. This CDR3 has 13 amino acids. Germline V lookup: CDR1 SGHTA, CDR2 FQGNSA. The CDR3 spells CASTLGVADTQYF. CDR3 DNA sequence: TGTGCCAGCACCTTAGGTGTTGCGGATACGCAGTATTTT.

The chain recombines TRBV7-2 with TRBJ2-7; D is possibly TRBD1 (5 bases). Germline-derived CDR1 and CDR2 are SGHTA and FQGNSA. V was trimmed by 6 bases and J by 2 bases, leaving 11 bases between them. The CDR3 length is 13 residues. This CDR3 is CASSSLGAYEQYF. CDR3 nucleotide sequence: TGTGCCAGCAGTTCTCTAGGGGCCTACGAGCAGTACTTC.

This clone came up a few times. The V and J genes are TRBV5-1 and TRBJ2-7; 9 bases are a match to TRBD1. V lost 9 bases, J lost 7 bases, and 20 bases stayed unmatched. The CDR3 runs 16 residues. Germline V gene lookup returns CDR1 SGHRS and CDR2 YFSETQ. The chain's CDR3 is CATAPLPGTGYREQYF. CDR3 nucleotide sequence: TGCGCCACCGCCCCCCTTCCCGGGACAGGGTATCGAGAGCAGTACTTC.

The CDR3 nucleotides read TGTGCCAGCAGCTTGACCAGGGGGCGCGGGACCTACGAGCAGTACTTC. It yields the protein CASSLTRGRGTYEQYF. This chain links TRBV5-6 with TRBJ2-7; 8 bases agree with TRBD1. The CDR3 has 16 residues. J gave up 2 bases and V 1 base, and 8 bases lay outside the gene matches. From germline, CDR1 is SGHDT and CDR2 YYEEEE.

The rearrangement uses TRBV7-9 and TRBJ2-5; TRBD2 aligns across 10 bases. Trimming at V came to 5 bases and at J to 5 bases, leaving 8 bases not matched to a gene. Per the germline V gene, CDR1 is SEHNR and CDR2 is FQNEAQ (reference sequence). There are 15 residues in the CDR3. The CDR3 sequence: CASSIGLAVQETQYF. In DNA form, the CDR3 reads TGTGCCAGCAGCATAGGACTAGCGGTCCAGGAGACCCAGTACTTC.

The chain recombines TRBV5-4 with TRBJ1-2; maybe TRBD1 (5 bases). Germline lookup yields CDR1 SGHNT and CDR2 YYREEE (reference sequence). Trimming took off 4 bases at V and 4 bases at J, with 14 bases between the two ends. The CDR3 contains 14 residues. The CDR3 sequence is CASSRKGRSYGYTF. The CDR3 bases are TGTGCCAGCAGCCGGAAGGGGCGAAGCTATGGCTACACCTTC.

The gene calls are TRBV2 and TRBJ2-3, with 7 bases aligning to TRBD1. The junction had 8 bases not matched to a gene; V was cut back by 8 bases and J by 0 bases. Germline assignment: CDR1 SNHLY and CDR2 FYNNEI. The length of the CDR3 is 15 residues. CDR3 in DNA: TGTGCCAGCGGCTACACAGGGGCCAGCACAGATACGCAGTATTTT. As protein: CASGYTGASTDTQYF.

The rearrangement links TRBV29-1 to TRBJ2-5; possible D gene TRBD2, 5 bases. CDR1 and CDR2 (germline): SQVTM, ANQGSEA. Trimming removed 1 base at V and 4 bases at J, with 13 bases between. CDR3 size: 14 residues. Written as DNA, the CDR3 is TGCAGCGTTGAAGGAGGGCAGTGGAGAGAGACCCAGTACTTC. This sequence encodes CSVEGGQWRETQYF.

The chain carries TRBV28 and TRBJ2-3; D gene unclear. The CDR3 is made up of 11 amino acids. Trimming took 6 bases from V and 6 from J, leaving 7 bases between them. Germline CDR1 reads MDHEN; CDR2 reads SYDVKM. The CDR3 loop is CASSQMDTQYF. As DNA, the CDR3 is TGTGCCAGCAGCCAGATGGATACGCAGTATTTT.

The chain has TRBV12-5 and TRBJ1-2; 10 bases align to TRBD1. Germline lookup yields CDR1 LGHNT and CDR2 FRNRAP. The CDR3 sequence is 15 residues long. The J segment lost 4 bases and the V segment lost 6 bases, leaving 8 bases of the junction unmatched. In nucleotides, the CDR3 is TGTGCTAGTGGCCCTGGGACAGGGGTTGGCTATGGCTACACCTTC. It codes for CASGPGTGVGYGYTF.

The J gene is TRBJ2-5, the V gene TRBV6-6; a possible D gene is TRBD1 (6 bases). Germline CDR1 reads MNHNY; CDR2 reads SVGAGI (reference sequence). The CDR3 totals 15 residues. The ends were cut back, 2 bases at V and 5 bases at J, with 15 bases in the middle. The CDR3 DNA is TGTGCCAGCAGTTACCGGGCAGGGGTCGAGGAGACCCAGTACTTC. This codes for CASSYRAGVEETQYF.